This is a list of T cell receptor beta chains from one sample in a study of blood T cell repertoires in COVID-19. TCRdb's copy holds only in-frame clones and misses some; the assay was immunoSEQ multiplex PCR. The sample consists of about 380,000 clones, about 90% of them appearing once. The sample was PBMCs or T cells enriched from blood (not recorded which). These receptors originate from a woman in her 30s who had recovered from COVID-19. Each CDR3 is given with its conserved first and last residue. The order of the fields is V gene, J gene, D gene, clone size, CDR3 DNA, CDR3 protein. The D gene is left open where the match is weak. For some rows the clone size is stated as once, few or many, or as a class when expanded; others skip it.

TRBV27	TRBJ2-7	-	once	TGTGCCAGCAGTTTAGATCCGGGGAGCTCCTACGAGCAGTACTTC	CASSLDPGSSYEQYF
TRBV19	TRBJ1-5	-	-	TGTGCCAGTAGTATATATTGGGGGGGCGGTCAGCCCCAGCATTTT	CASSIYWGGGQPQHF
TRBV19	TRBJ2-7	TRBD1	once	TGTGCCAGTAGTAGGGACAGGTTAAGTCGCTACGAGCAGTACTTC	CASSRDRLSRYEQYF
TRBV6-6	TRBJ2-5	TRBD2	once	TGTGCCAGCAGTTCAGCGACTAGCGGGAGCCAAGAGACCCAGTACTTC	CASSSATSGSQETQYF
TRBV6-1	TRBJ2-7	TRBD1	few	TGTGCCAGCAGTGACCCGGGACAGGGGTCCCTTTACCGGAACGAGCAGTACTTC	CASSDPGQGSLYRNEQYF
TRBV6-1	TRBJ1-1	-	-	-	CASSEVGQGAIFVF
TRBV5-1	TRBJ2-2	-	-	TGCGCCAGCAGGGCACTAGAAACGAACACCGGGGAGCTGTTTTTT	CASRALETNTGELFF
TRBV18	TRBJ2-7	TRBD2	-	TGTGCCAGCTCACCAGGGGGGGACGAGCAGTACTTC	CASSPGGDEQYF
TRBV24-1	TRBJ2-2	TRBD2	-	TGTGCCACCAGTGATTCGGGACTAGCGGGAGTGTCCGGGGAGCTGTTTTTT	CATSDSGLAGVSGELFF
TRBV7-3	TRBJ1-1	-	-	TGTGCCAGCAGCCCTTCCTCGAACACTGAAGCTTTCTTT	CASSPSSNTEAFF
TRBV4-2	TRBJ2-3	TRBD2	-	TGTGCCAGCAGCGTCCGACTAGCGGGGGGTTACACAGATACGCAGTATTTT	CASSVRLAGGYTDTQYF
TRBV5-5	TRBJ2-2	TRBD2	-	TGTGCCAGCGCCCGGACTAGCGGGGGGGAGACCGGGGAGCTGTTTTTT	CASARTSGGETGELFF
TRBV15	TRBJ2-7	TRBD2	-	TGTGCCACCAGCAGAGACCCAACTAGCGGGATCTACGAGCAGTACTTC	CATSRDPTSGIYEQYF
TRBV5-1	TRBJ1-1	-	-	TGCGCCAGCAGCTCGGACAGAGGGACTGAAGCTTTCTTT	CASSSDRGTEAFF
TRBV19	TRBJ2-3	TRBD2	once	TGTGCCAGTAGTTGGACTAGCGGGAGGACAGATACGCAGTATTTT	CASSWTSGRTDTQYF
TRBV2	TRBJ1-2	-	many	TGTGCCAGCAGTGGCACAGGGTTTGGCTACACCTTC	CASSGTGFGYTF
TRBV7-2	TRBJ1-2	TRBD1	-	TGTGCCAGCAGGCTGACAGGGGTGGTTGGCTACACCTTC	CASRLTGVVGYTF
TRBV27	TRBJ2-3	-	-	TGTGCCAGCAGCACCCTCTCTCCCCTAGCGACAGATACGCAGTATTTT	CASSTLSPLATDTQYF
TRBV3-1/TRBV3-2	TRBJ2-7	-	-	TGTGCCAGCAGCCTCCCCCCCGACAGCGAGCAGTACTTC	CASSLPPDSEQYF
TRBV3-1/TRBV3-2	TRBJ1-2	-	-	TGTGCCAGCAGCCAGAGAACCCCCAGGATGTATGGCTACACCTTC	CASSQRTPRMYGYTF
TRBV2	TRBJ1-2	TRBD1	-	TGTGCCAGCCGCCCGGAGGGGGCTAATGGCTACACCTTC	CASRPEGANGYTF
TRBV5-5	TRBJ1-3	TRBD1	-	TGTGCCAGCAGCCGAGGAGGACAGGGAGACACCATATATTTT	CASSRGGQGDTIYF
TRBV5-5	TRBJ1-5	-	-	TGTGCCAGCAGCTCGCAGGGAATCATAGGTCAGCCCCAGCATTTT	CASSSQGIIGQPQHF
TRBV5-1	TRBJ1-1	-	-	TGCGCCAGCAGCTTGACAGGTCCACCGGGCACTGAAGCTTTCTTT	CASSLTGPPGTEAFF
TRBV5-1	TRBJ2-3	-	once	TGCGCCAGCAGCATAACAGGTCCCCTTAGCACAGATACGCAGTATTTT	CASSITGPLSTDTQYF
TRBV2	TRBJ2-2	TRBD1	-	TGTGCCAGCAACTCCGGGACAGGGTACACCGGGGAGCTGTTTTTT	CASNSGTGYTGELFF
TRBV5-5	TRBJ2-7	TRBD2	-	TGTGCCAGCAGTCCCCTGGCGGGGGTAAACTACGAGCAGTACTTC	CASSPLAGVNYEQYF
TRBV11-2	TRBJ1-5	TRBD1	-	TGTGCCAGCAGCCTCTGGACAGGGAGCAATCAGCCCCAGCATTTT	CASSLWTGSNQPQHF
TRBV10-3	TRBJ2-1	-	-	TGTGCCATCAGTGAAGAGGGTCGCGATGAGCAGTTCTTC	CAISEEGRDEQFF
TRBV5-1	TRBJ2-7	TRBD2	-	TGCGCCAGCAGCCAAGGGACTAGCGGGACCTACGAGCAGTACTTC	CASSQGTSGTYEQYF
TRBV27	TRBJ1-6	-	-	TGTGCCAGCACCACACGGGAGCTCTATAATTCACCCCTCCACTTT	CASTTRELYNSPLHF
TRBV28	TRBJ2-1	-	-	TGTGCCAGCAACCGGGACATCTACAATGAGCAGTTCTTC	CASNRDIYNEQFF
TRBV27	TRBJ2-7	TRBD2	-	TGTGCCAGTAGTCGGGGGGGACTAGCGTCCTACGAGCAGTACTTC	CASSRGGLASYEQYF
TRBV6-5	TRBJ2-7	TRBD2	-	TGTGCCAGCAGTTACGGGACTAGCTCCTACGAGCAGTACTTC	CASSYGTSSYEQYF
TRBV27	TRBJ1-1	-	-	TGTGCCAGCAGAAAAAAGAGGACAGCCAATGCCAACACTGAAGCTTTCTTT	CASRKKRTANANTEAFF
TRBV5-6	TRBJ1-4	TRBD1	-	TGTGCCAGCAGCAACCGACAGGGGTGGGAAGAAAAACTGTTTTTT	CASSNRQGWEEKLFF
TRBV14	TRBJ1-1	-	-	TGTGCCAGCAGCCAAGGGCGGTCGAACACTGAAGCTTTCTTT	CASSQGRSNTEAFF
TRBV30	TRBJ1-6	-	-	TGTGCCTGGAGTGGGGGCCTAGGGGATTCACCCCTCCACTTT	CAWSGGLGDSPLHF
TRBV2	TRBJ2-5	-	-	TGTGCCAGCAGTGAAGTCAGGTCCCAAGAGACCCAGTACTTC	CASSEVRSQETQYF